These 30 T cell receptor beta chains were sequenced from one sample in a study of T-cell memory formation after mild COVID-19. From the 5' RACE reads, TCRdb called clonotypes with MiXCR, one entry per CDR3 protein. The top ten clones hold 11% to 15% of a sample with approximately 150,000 distinct CDR3 sequences, roughly 14% of them seen once. Sequencing was performed on PBMCs or a T cell subset sorted from them (not recorded which). The receptors stem from an adult woman who had mild COVID-19 (a few samples of this study predate the infection). Cell type and time point are not known.

The sample holds a few counts of this clonotype. The chain employs TRBV27 and TRBJ2-2; D is possibly TRBD2 (5 bases). Deletions cut 6 bases from V and 7 bases from J, with 15 bases between. Germline lookup yields CDR1 MNHEY and CDR2 SMNVEV (reference sequence). The CDR3 runs 14 residues. The CDR3 DNA is TGTGCCAGCAGCCCTACCGGGGTTCACGGGGAGCTGTTTTTT. Translation: CASSPTGVHGELFF.

Only a few counts were recorded for this clonotype. The V and J genes are TRBV11-2 and TRBJ1-1, with D possibly TRBD1 on 5 matching bases. Per germline, CDR1 SGHAT and CDR2 FQNNGV. This CDR3 is 15 amino acids long. V shed 5 bases and J shed 5 bases, with 18 bases lying between them. CDR3 bases: TGTGCCAGCAGCCCAAGCAAGGGGCAAAGGACTGAAGCTTTCTTT. Translation gives CASSPSKGQRTEAFF.

This clonotype was counted a few times. The chain recombines TRBV3-1 with TRBJ2-3; TRBD2 matches 7 bases. Germline V gene sequence: CDR1 LGHDT, CDR2 YNNKEL (reference sequence). The CDR3 extends over 18 amino acids. The V and J ends lost 4 bases and 8 bases, in that order; junction bases with no gene match: 21. This CDR3 reads CASSPRRAGLSPVGTQYF. In DNA, the CDR3 is TGTGCCAGCAGCCCCCGGAGAGCGGGACTCTCCCCGGTTGGTACGCAGTATTTT.

The gene calls are TRBV6-6 and TRBJ2-1; D possibly corresponds to TRBD2 (6 bases). The CDR3 has 14 residues. Germline V gene lookup returns CDR1 MNHNY and CDR2 SVGAGI (reference sequence). The germline V and J ends were trimmed by 4 bases and 5 bases, with 12 bases remaining between them. In DNA form, the CDR3 reads TGTGCCAGCAGTTCCCGGGACTTCAACAATGAGCAGTTCTTC. It is translated as CASSSRDFNNEQFF.

This sequence joins TRBV12-3 or TRBV12-4 and TRBJ1-1, with a tentative D call TRBD1 (5 bases). There are 16 residues in the CDR3. Trimming removed 4 bases from V and 4 bases from J, with 19 bases in between. The CDR3 DNA follows: TGTGCCAGCAGTTCTATCGGGCCGGGGACGGGCACTGAAGCTTTCTTT. This codes for CASSSIGPGTGTEAFF.

This clonotype appeared a few times. The rearrangement joins TRBV6-5 to TRBJ1-6; D is possibly TRBD1 (6 bases). V dropped 2 bases and J dropped 4 bases, with 12 bases sitting between them. The CDR3 has 16 amino acids. Germline V gene lookup returns CDR1 MNHEY and CDR2 SVGAGI. The CDR3 is CASSYLRGPYNSPLHF. CDR3 nucleotides: TGTGCCAGCAGTTACCTCAGGGGACCTTATAATTCACCCCTCCACTTT.

V gene TRBV30 combines with J gene TRBJ1-5; D is perhaps TRBD1 (6 bases). This CDR3 has 15 amino acids. Germline V gene data show CDR1 as GTSNPN and CDR2 as SVGIG (reference sequence). Trimming left V 0 bases short and J 3 bases short, with 12 bases between. CDR3 coding DNA: TGTGCCTGGAGTGTACGGGCAGGGGTCAATCAGCCCCAGCATTTT. The encoded protein is CAWSVRAGVNQPQHF.

This clonotype appeared a few times. The chain combines TRBV7-2 with TRBJ2-7; 9 nucleotides agree with TRBD1. The germline CDR1 and CDR2 sequences are SGHTA and FQGNSA. J was trimmed by 5 bases and V by 5 bases; bases with no gene match: 7. The CDR3 spans 14 residues. CDR3 bases: TGTGCCAGCAGCCTACAGGGGGCGGTAGACGAGCAGTACTTC. It is translated as CASSLQGAVDEQYF.

The J gene is TRBJ2-1, the V gene TRBV7-9; perhaps TRBD1 as D (5 bases). Trimming left V 5 bases short and J 0 bases short, with 17 bases between. Germline CDR1 and CDR2: SEHNR and FQNEAQ (reference sequence). This CDR3 has 17 amino acids. CDR3 amino acids: CASSPRPGQSSYNEQFF. For the CDR3, the DNA is TGTGCCAGCAGCCCCCGCCCTGGACAAAGCTCCTACAATGAGCAGTTCTTC. Full variable domain (remainder filled in from reference TRBV7-9 and TRBJ2-1): DTGVSQNPRHKITKRGQNVTFRCDPISEHNRLYWYRQTLGQGPEFLTYFQNEAQLEKSRLLSDRFSAERPKGSFSTLEIQRTEQGDSAMYLCASSPRPGQSSYNEQFFGPGTRLTVL.

The gene calls are TRBV20-1 and TRBJ1-5, with D possibly matching TRBD1 (6 bases). From germline, CDR1 is DFQATT and CDR2 SNEGSKA (reference sequence). The CDR3 runs to 13 residues. V lost 6 bases, J lost 7 bases, and 16 bases lay in between. DNA of the CDR3: TGCAGTGCACCCCAGGGGAGAGGGCAGCCCCAGCATTTT. The encoded protein is CSAPQGRGQPQHF.

This clonotype has a count of ten or more. V and J are TRBV12-3 or TRBV12-4 and TRBJ2-2, with TRBD2 matching 8 bases. The CDR3 has 15 amino acids. The trim removed 6 bases at V and 9 bases at J, leaving 12 bases unmatched. CDR3 DNA sequence: TGTGCCAGCAGCCCACGGGCAACTAGCGGCCGGGAGCTGTTTTTT. It translates to CASSPRATSGRELFF.

This clonotype was counted between two and nine times. The V and J genes are TRBV13 and TRBJ2-5, with TRBD1 matching over 8 bases. Trimming at V came to 2 bases and at J to 4 bases, leaving 3 bases not matched to a gene. The CDR3 loop spans 14 amino acids. Germline assignment: CDR1 PRHDT and CDR2 FYEKMQ (reference sequence). The CDR3 region is CASSLRQGIETQYF. For the CDR3, the DNA is TGTGCCAGCAGCTTAAGACAGGGGATAGAGACCCAGTACTTC.

This clonotype was observed a few times. This chain links TRBV5-1 with TRBJ1-1; 7 bases map to TRBD1. In germline, CDR1 is SGHRS, CDR2 YFSETQ. The ends lost 4 bases at V and 3 bases at J; junction bases unmatched: 6. The CDR3 consists of 14 residues. CDR3 residues: CASSPTGAHTEAFF. The DNA for the CDR3 is TGCGCCAGCAGCCCAACAGGGGCGCACACTGAAGCTTTCTTT. The complete variable domain, with remaining parts taken from reference TRBV5-1 and TRBJ1-1, reads KAGVTQTPRYLIKTRGQQVTLSCSPISGHRSVSWYQQTPGQGLQFLFEYFSETQRNKGNFPGRFSGRQFSNSRSEMNVSTLELGDSALYLCASSPTGAHTEAFFGQGTRLTVV.

V and J are TRBV18 and TRBJ1-6, with a possible D match to TRBD1 (6 bases). CDR1 KGHSH and CDR2 LQKENI come from the germline V gene. V gave up 5 bases and J gave up 7 bases, with 12 bases separating them. The CDR3 spans 14 residues. Written as DNA, the CDR3 is TGTGCCAGCTCAGCGGACAGAAAGAATTCACCCCTCCACTTT. Translated, it gives CASSADRKNSPLHF.

This chain uses TRBV12-3 or TRBV12-4 with TRBJ2-2; TRBD2 agrees at 12 bases. Trimming took 6 bases from V and 8 from J; bases not matched to a gene: 4. There are 14 residues in the CDR3. The CDR3 nucleotides are TGTGCCAGCAGGAGACTAGCGGGGGCGGGGGAGCTGTTTTTT. Its translation: CASRRLAGAGELFF.

V is TRBV12-3 or TRBV12-4 and J is TRBJ2-1; 7 bases are shared with TRBD1. V lost 3 bases, J lost 6 bases, and 5 bases stayed unmatched. CDR3 size: 14 residues. In DNA, the CDR3 is TGTGCCAGCAGTTTTGACAGGGCGGTCAATGAGCAGTTCTTC. This sequence encodes CASSFDRAVNEQFF.

V gene TRBV20-1 combines with J gene TRBJ1-5; 9 nucleotides match TRBD1. Germline-derived CDR1 and CDR2 are DFQATT and SNEGSKA (reference sequence). Trimming cost V 1 base and J 5 bases; bases outside gene matches: 0. This CDR3 is 13 amino acids long. Here the CDR3 reads CSARGDRDQPQHF. CDR3 nucleotides: TGCAGTGCTAGAGGGGACAGGGATCAGCCCCAGCATTTT.

The rearrangement links TRBV2 to TRBJ1-1; a possible D gene is TRBD1 (6 bases). Germline V CDR1 and CDR2: SNHLY, FYNNEI. Trimming took 4 bases from V and 5 from J, leaving 20 bases between them. There are 16 residues in the CDR3. CDR3 sequence reads: CASSALSGRDITEAFF. Written as DNA, the CDR3 is TGTGCCAGCAGTGCCTTGAGTGGTCGGGACATAACTGAAGCTTTCTTT.

V and J are TRBV27 and TRBJ2-5, with D maybe TRBD2 (6 bases). Per germline, CDR1 MNHEY and CDR2 SMNVEV (reference sequence). V lost 3 bases to trimming and J lost 5 bases, with 16 bases between them. This CDR3 region has 15 residues. The CDR3 region is CASSLEGLGRETQYF. The CDR3 coding sequence is TGTGCCAGCAGTTTGGAGGGCCTAGGGAGGGAGACCCAGTACTTC.

This chain joins TRBV7-9 and TRBJ2-7; no clear D. Deletions cut 6 bases from V and 2 bases from J, with 14 bases between. CDR1 is SEHNR, CDR2 FQNEAQ, per germline (reference sequence). The CDR3 has 14 amino acids. CDR3 nucleotides: TGTGCCAGCAGTCCGGGCCTCCTCCCCTACGAGCAGTACTTC. Protein product: CASSPGLLPYEQYF. Together with reference TRBV7-9 and TRBJ2-7, the CDR3 gives the full variable domain: DTGVSQNPRHKITKRGQNVTFRCDPISEHNRLYWYRQTLGQGPEFLTYFQNEAQLEKSRLLSDRFSAERPKGSFSTLEIQRTEQGDSAMYLCASSPGLLPYEQYFGPGTRLTVT.

This chain connects TRBV3-1 to TRBJ2-7; TRBD2 aligns across 12 bases. This CDR3 contains 15 residues. Germline V gene data show CDR1 as LGHDT and CDR2 as YNNKEL (reference sequence). The V gene end was trimmed by 4 bases and the J gene end by 7 bases; junction bases not matched to a gene: 8. The CDR3: CASSRGTSGPGEQYF. As DNA, the CDR3 is TGTGCCAGCAGCCGAGGGACTAGCGGGCCGGGAGAGCAGTACTTC.

In its sample, this clonotype was seen a few times. The V gene is TRBV5-1, the J gene TRBJ1-1, with D possibly TRBD1 on 5 matching bases. Trimming removed 1 base from V and 3 bases from J, with 10 bases in between. Germline values: CDR1 SGHRS, CDR2 YFSETQ. The CDR3 consists of 14 residues. As DNA, the CDR3 is TGCGCCAGCAGCTTGACAGGCGGGGACACTGAAGCTTTCTTT. It specifies CASSLTGGDTEAFF.

This clonotype has at least ten counts. The chain uses TRBV4-1 and TRBJ2-3; D might be TRBD2 (6 bases). Germline CDR1 MGHRA, CDR2 YSYEKL. The CDR3 extends over 18 amino acids. V lost 2 bases and J lost 2, with 20 bases in between. CDR3 in amino acids: CASSQLGWVAEDTDTQYF. The DNA of the CDR3 is TGCGCCAGCAGCCAACTTGGGTGGGTAGCGGAGGACACAGATACGCAGTATTTT.

The chain joins TRBV20-1 to TRBJ2-7; D possibly matches TRBD1 or TRBD2 (5 bases each). CDR1 is DFQATT, CDR2 SNEGSKA, per germline (reference sequence). This CDR3 has 14 amino acids. Between the trimmed V and J ends, which lost 2 bases and 7 bases, there was a span of 18 bases. CDR3 residues: CSARSGRLASEQYF. CDR3 bases: TGCAGTGCTAGATCGGGACGCCTTGCGTCAGAGCAGTACTTC.

V is TRBV3-1 and J is TRBJ2-2; D remains unclear. Germline CDR1 reads LGHDT; CDR2 reads YNNKEL (reference sequence). Trimming stripped 1 base from V and 1 base from J, with 10 bases between. The CDR3 sequence is 16 residues long. In nucleotides, the CDR3 is TGTGCCAGCAGCCAAGTTATGACCCTGAACACCGGGGAGCTGTTTTTT. Amino acid sequence: CASSQVMTLNTGELFF.

The count of this clonotype is one. The rearrangement links TRBV6-1 to TRBJ2-3; the match to TRBD2 covers 16 bases. The CDR3 spans 17 residues. Germline values: CDR1 MNHNS, CDR2 SASEGT. The trim removed 4 bases at V and 3 bases at J, leaving 4 bases unmatched. The CDR3 loop is CASSGGTSGGGTDTQYF. DNA of the CDR3: TGTGCCAGCAGTGGTGGGACTAGCGGGGGGGGAACAGATACGCAGTATTTT.

The chain is built from TRBV7-9 and TRBJ1-6; D is perhaps TRBD1 (5 bases). The CDR3 covers 13 residues. V was trimmed by 9 bases and J by 8 bases, leaving 14 bases between them. Looked up from germline, CDR1 is SEHNR and CDR2 is FQNEAQ (reference sequence). The CDR3 sequence: CASSKGWDSPLHF. In DNA, the CDR3 is TGTGCCAGTTCAAAGGGGTGGGATTCACCCCTCCACTTT.

J is TRBJ2-3 and V is TRBV6-6; D not certain. Trimming removed 2 bases at V and 5 bases at J, with 5 bases between. Germline values: CDR1 MNHNY, CDR2 SVGAGI (reference sequence). This CDR3 has 12 residues. DNA for the CDR3: TGTGCCAGCAGTTACAGGGAAGATACGCAGTATTTT. Its protein product is CASSYREDTQYF.

This clonotype was seen a few times. V is TRBV7-6 and J is TRBJ2-7; perhaps TRBD1 as D (7 bases). V lost 5 bases to trimming and J lost 3 bases, with 17 bases between them. This CDR3 spans 15 amino acids. Germline CDR1 is SGHVS and CDR2 is FNYEAQ. The CDR3 reads CASSPAAGGGYEQYF. CDR3 DNA sequence: TGTGCCAGCAGCCCGGCGGCAGGGGGAGGCTACGAGCAGTACTTC.

The chain carries TRBV4-2 and TRBJ1-4; D is unresolved. Germline V gene data show CDR1 as LGHNA and CDR2 as YNFKEQ. The CDR3 is made up of 15 amino acids. Trimming left V 0 bases short and J 4 bases short, with 9 bases between. The CDR3 sequence: CASSQEGVNNEKLFF. The CDR3, as DNA: TGTGCCAGCAGCCAAGAGGGAGTGAATAATGAAAAACTGTTTTTT.